This entry lists 28 T cell receptor beta chains sequenced from one sample in a study of OX40 agonist ivuxolimab in advanced cancers. Using immunoSEQ multiplex PCR, the repertoire was profiled, and TCRdb retains in-frame clones only, with some absent. The sample lists about 48,000 clones, around 86% occurring once. Specimen: CD4+ or CD8+ T cells sorted from blood, collected in a trial of the OX40 agonist ivuxolimab. Every receptor here comes from an adult with an advanced solid tumor such as melanoma, head and neck, liver or kidney cancer.

The rearrangement links TRBV10-2 to TRBJ2-1, with 8 nucleotides matching TRBD2. This CDR3 is built from 16 residues. The germline V gene encodes CDR1 WSHSY and CDR2 SAAADI. Trimming at V came to 5 bases and at J to 7 bases, leaving 13 bases not matched to a gene. Here the CDR3 reads CASSLSLSGIGNEQFF. Here the CDR3 DNA reads TGCGCCAGCAGTCTCAGCCTTAGCGGGATAGGGAATGAGCAGTTCTTC.

The rearrangement uses TRBV30 and TRBJ2-3, with 11 bases identical to TRBD1. This CDR3 has 16 amino acids. CDR1 is GTSNPN, CDR2 SVGIG, per germline (reference sequence). With 3 bases clipped from V and 3 bases from J, the junction kept 8 bases outside the gene matches. CDR3 amino acids: CAWREGQGVFTDTQYF. As DNA, the CDR3 is TGTGCCTGGAGGGAGGGACAGGGGGTTTTTACAGATACGCAGTATTTT.

J is TRBJ2-3 and V is TRBV30; 8 bases match TRBD2. The length of the CDR3 is 13 residues. The germline gives CDR1 GTSNPN, CDR2 SVGIG (reference sequence). With 7 bases clipped from V and 4 bases from J, the junction kept 7 bases outside the gene matches. CDR3 bases: TGTGCCTCCCGCAGCGGGAGCTCAGATACGCAGTATTTT. Translating gives CASRSGSSDTQYF.

V is TRBV5-1 and J is TRBJ1-5; a weak D match, TRBD1 (5 bases). The CDR3 consists of 14 residues. V gave up 2 bases and J gave up 3 bases, with 9 bases separating them. Germline CDR1 is SGHRS and CDR2 is YFSETQ. CDR3 sequence (DNA): TGCGCCAGCAGCTTCGGGACCCCCAATCAGCCCCAGCATTTT. Amino acids: CASSFGTPNQPQHF.

This sequence joins TRBV5-4 and TRBJ1-2; D is perhaps TRBD1 (6 bases). In germline, CDR1 is SGHNT, CDR2 YYREEE (reference sequence). The germline V and J ends were trimmed by 0 bases and 4 bases, with 25 bases remaining between them. CDR3 length: 19 amino acids. CDR3 DNA: TGTGCCAGCAGCTTGGACCCGGGGGCAGGCGGCGGTGGTGGCTATGGCTACACCTTC. This encodes CASSLDPGAGGGGGYGYTF.

The V call is TRBV12-5, the J call TRBJ2-7; 8 nucleotides agree with TRBD2. Germline CDR1 and CDR2: LGHNT and FRNRAP. The CDR3 extends over 15 amino acids. V dropped 0 bases and J dropped 5; count of bases not matched to a gene: 6. The CDR3 reads CASGLVGGRLDEQYF. The CDR3 bases are TGTGCTAGTGGTTTGGTAGGCGGGAGGTTGGACGAGCAGTACTTC.

The V gene is TRBV5-1, the J gene TRBJ1-1; D is ambiguous. This CDR3 comprises 14 residues. Deletions cut 0 bases from V and 2 bases from J, with 8 bases between. Germline lookup yields CDR1 SGHRS and CDR2 YFSETQ. This CDR3 reads CASSLAGGNTEAFF. CDR3 nucleotide sequence: TGCGCCAGCAGCTTGGCTGGAGGAAACACTGAAGCTTTCTTT.

The chain carries TRBV10-3 and TRBJ1-1, with 9 bases lining up with TRBD1. J was trimmed by 0 bases and V by 4 bases; bases with no gene match: 0. Germline lookup yields CDR1 ENHRY and CDR2 SYGVKD. This CDR3 region has 14 residues. CDR3 nucleotides: TGTGCCATCAGTGGACAGGGGGTGAACACTGAAGCTTTCTTT. As protein: CAISGQGVNTEAFF.

The CDR3 DNA reads as TGTGCCAGCAGCCCGCCGCTGACAGGGGCAGATACGCAGTATTTT. Amino acid sequence: CASSPPLTGADTQYF. This rearrangement joins TRBV7-1 to TRBJ2-3; TRBD1 aligns across 8 bases. TRBV7-1 belongs to the ORF category, with a function that is uncertain. V dropped 5 bases and J dropped 4; count of bases not matched to a gene: 8. CDR3 length equals 15 residues.

The chain links TRBV5-1 to TRBJ2-7; TRBD1 matches 9 bases. With V trimmed by 4 bases and J by 3 bases, 11 bases remained unmatched. CDR3 size: 16 residues. From germline, CDR1 is SGHRS and CDR2 YFSETQ. The CDR3: CASSLLPQGASYEQYF. The CDR3 nucleotides read TGCGCCAGCAGCCTCCTACCACAGGGGGCAAGCTACGAGCAGTACTTC. Full variable domain (remainder filled in from reference TRBV5-1 and TRBJ2-7): KAGVTQTPRYLIKTRGQQVTLSCSPISGHRSVSWYQQTPGQGLQFLFEYFSETQRNKGNFPGRFSGRQFSNSRSEMNVSTLELGDSALYLCASSLLPQGASYEQYFGPGTRLTVT.

This chain connects TRBV27 to TRBJ1-2; D uncertain. In germline, CDR1 is MNHEY, CDR2 SMNVEV (reference sequence). The CDR3 spans 13 residues. The V and J ends lost 5 bases and 4 bases respectively, with 11 bases between them. CDR3 sequence: CASSPAYSYGYTF. The CDR3 DNA sequence: TGTGCCAGCAGTCCCGCTTATAGCTATGGCTACACCTTC.

J is TRBJ1-3 and V is TRBV14; D is possibly TRBD1 (6 bases). CDR1 SGHDN and CDR2 FVKESK come from the germline V gene. The CDR3 is 18 residues long. The V gene lost 0 bases and the J gene lost 0 bases, with 15 bases spanning the gap. CDR3 DNA: TGTGCCAGCAGCCAAGAGTGGGGGACACCTTACTCTGGAAACACCATATATTTT. It codes for CASSQEWGTPYSGNTIYF.

This clone was seen more than once but under ten times. The rearrangement joins TRBV20-1 to TRBJ1-1; no firm D call. The CDR3 length is 11 residues. In germline, CDR1 is DFQATT, CDR2 SNEGSKA (reference sequence). V lost 7 bases and J lost 9, with 15 bases in between. CDR3 nucleotides: TGCAGTGGGTCCGGGGTTTCCAAAGCTTTCTTT. Translation gives CSGSGVSKAFF.

The chain has TRBV5-1 and TRBJ1-1; no clear D gene. Germline V CDR1 and CDR2: SGHRS, YFSETQ. V shed 0 bases and J shed 1 base, with 7 bases lying between them. The CDR3 is made up of 14 amino acids. As DNA, the CDR3 is TGCGCCAGCAGCTTGGCCCCGCAGAACACTGAAGCTTTCTTT. This encodes CASSLAPQNTEAFF.

The V gene is TRBV20-1, the J gene TRBJ1-1; D remains ambiguous. CDR1 and CDR2 from the germline V gene are DFQATT and SNEGSKA (reference sequence). This CDR3 has 11 residues. Trimming stripped 8 bases from V and 0 bases from J, with 7 bases between. The CDR3 nucleotides read TGCAGTTGGGAGTTGAACACTGAAGCTTTCTTT. Translated, it gives CSWELNTEAFF.

There are a few counts of this clone. CDR3 region: CASSLALSDRGKETQYF. CDR3 nucleotides: TGTGCCAGCAGCTTAGCCCTTTCCGACAGGGGTAAAGAGACCCAGTACTTC. The rearrangement joins TRBV13 to TRBJ2-5; 8 nucleotides agree with TRBD1. J lost 3 bases, V lost 1 base, and 10 bases had no gene match. The CDR3 sequence is 17 residues long. From germline, CDR1 is PRHDT and CDR2 FYEKMQ (reference sequence).

This clone was seen once. This rearrangement joins TRBV11-1 to TRBJ1-2, with D unresolved. Germline V gives CDR1 SGHAT, CDR2 FQDESV (reference sequence). The V end lost 3 bases, the J end lost 6 bases, and 11 bases lay between the germline ends. The CDR3 runs to 13 residues. Here the CDR3 DNA reads TGTGCCAGCAGCTTCATAGGGATGGATGGCTACACCTTC. Translation: CASSFIGMDGYTF.

A few counts support this clone. The V call is TRBV18, the J call TRBJ1-1, with D possibly TRBD1 on 6 matching bases. CDR1 KGHSH and CDR2 LQKENI come from the germline V gene. V dropped 8 bases and J dropped 1 base, with 11 bases sitting between them. The CDR3 sequence is 13 residues long. The CDR3 nucleotides are TGTGCCAGCCAGGGGACGGCGAACACTGAAGCTTTCTTT. Translation gives CASQGTANTEAFF.

The gene calls are TRBV4-1 and TRBJ1-2; 11 bases map to TRBD1. CDR1 and CDR2 from the germline V gene are MGHRA and YSYEKL. V dropped 3 bases and J dropped 7; count of bases not matched to a gene: 10. This CDR3 region has 16 residues. The CDR3 protein is CASSHTSGQGVGGYTF. The CDR3 nucleotides are TGCGCCAGCAGCCACACATCGGGACAGGGGGTTGGTGGCTACACCTTC.

The chain couples TRBV20-1 to TRBJ2-5; D remains unclear. V was trimmed by 3 bases and J by 1 base, leaving 0 bases between them. CDR3 size: 10 residues. Germline assignment: CDR1 DFQATT and CDR2 SNEGSKA (reference sequence). CDR3 amino acids: CSASQETQYF. In DNA, the CDR3 is TGCAGTGCTAGCCAAGAGACCCAGTACTTC.

The gene calls are TRBV18 and TRBJ1-4, with 8 bases lining up with TRBD1. Germline-derived CDR1 and CDR2 are KGHSH and LQKENI. The CDR3 spans 18 residues. After removal of 2 bases from V and 7 bases from J, the junction contained 15 bases not matched to a gene. CDR3 protein: CASSPNGQGKSSGEKLFF. CDR3 nucleotides: TGTGCCAGCTCACCAAACGGACAGGGTAAATCCTCCGGTGAAAAACTGTTTTTT.

V and J are TRBV5-1 and TRBJ2-4; D is possibly TRBD1 (5 bases). Trimming shortened V by 0 bases and J by 10 bases, and 11 bases separated the two germline ends. The CDR3 runs to 13 residues. Germline V gene data show CDR1 as SGHRS and CDR2 as YFSETQ. Written as DNA, the CDR3 is TGCGCCAGCAGCTTGGAACCAGGGCGTATTCAGTACTTC. It is translated as CASSLEPGRIQYF.

This clone was observed once. The J gene is TRBJ1-1, the V gene TRBV6-5; D remains ambiguous. The CDR3 spans 11 residues. V was shortened by 8 bases and J by 1 base, with 5 bases between the two germline ends. Germline assignment: CDR1 MNHEY and CDR2 SVGAGI. The CDR3 loop reads CASGENTEAFF. The CDR3, as DNA: TGTGCCAGCGGAGAGAACACTGAAGCTTTCTTT.

The gene calls are TRBV4-3 and TRBJ2-1, with D perhaps matching TRBD1 or TRBD2 (5 bases each). Per the germline V gene, CDR1 is LGHNA and CDR2 is YSLEER. This CDR3 is built from 17 residues. V shed 0 bases and J shed 2 bases, with 14 bases lying between them. CDR3 residues: CASSQEGRRRTYNEQFF. The CDR3 DNA reads TGCGCCAGCAGCCAAGAGGGGCGGAGGCGCACCTACAATGAGCAGTTCTTC.

The chain couples TRBV9 to TRBJ2-5; weak D call: TRBD2 (5 bases). From germline, CDR1 is SGDLS and CDR2 YYNGEE. This CDR3 is 17 amino acids long. The V end lost 4 bases, the J end lost 2 bases, and 21 bases lay between the germline ends. The CDR3 coding sequence is TGTGCCAGCAGCCTCTACTCTAGCCCCCTGGGACAAGAGACCCAGTACTTC. It encodes CASSLYSSPLGQETQYF.

The chain carries TRBV7-2 and TRBJ1-5; D is perhaps TRBD1 (6 bases). The CDR3 length is 16 residues. Germline V gene data show CDR1 as SGHTA and CDR2 as FQGNSA. The V gene lost 6 bases and the J gene lost 2 bases, with 17 bases spanning the gap. CDR3 sequence: CASRYSGAPGNQPQHF. In DNA form, the CDR3 reads TGTGCCAGCAGATATTCAGGGGCCCCCGGCAATCAGCCCCAGCATTTT.

The chain uses TRBV5-6 and TRBJ2-1; 10 bases align to TRBD2. Germline V gene lookup returns CDR1 SGHDT and CDR2 YYEEEE. V lost 3 bases and J lost 3; bases outside the gene matches: 3. CDR3 length: 15 amino acids. This chain's CDR3 is CASSWTSGDYNEQFF. In DNA, the CDR3 is TGTGCCAGCAGCTGGACTAGCGGAGACTACAATGAGCAGTTCTTC.

The table lists this clone with a count of one. The DNA for the CDR3 is TGTGCCAGCAGCGCCGGGGAGGGTCGGGGTCAGCCCCAGCATTTT. This translates into CASSAGEGRGQPQHF. The chain couples TRBV9 to TRBJ1-5; D unclear. The ends were cut back, 3 bases at V and 6 bases at J, with 16 bases in the middle. The CDR3 is 15 amino acids. The germline CDR1 and CDR2 sequences are SGDLS and YYNGEE.